The source of this T cell receptor beta chain is a study of blood T cells in healthy people across ages. General study findings and limits: Any conclusive comparison of naive versus antigen-experienced cells was prevented by using unsorted PBMCs.

A second PCR, run for roughly 7 to 12 cycles, used a sample-barcoded 5' primer plus a J-beta primer mix. Carrying 12 random nucleotides, a template-switch adaptor labeled each individual cDNA molecule. TCRdb re-analysed the 5' RACE reads in MiXCR, keeping a single row per CDR3 protein. The data show about 1.5 million distinct CDR3 sequences, 42% seen once. Trimming took off 2 bases at V and 5 bases at J, with 13 bases between the two ends. The germline V gene has CDR1 MNHNY and CDR2 SVGAGI (reference sequence). The CDR3 totals 15 residues. With regard to this clonotype: Its antigen is unknown.

Sequencing was carried out using blood. The V and J genes are TRBV6-6 and TRBJ2-1; D call uncertain. The sequence derives from a woman aged 18-29 years in good health. CDR3 in amino acids: CASSYASVRNNEQFF. The CDR3 coding sequence is TGTGCCAGCAGTTACGCTTCCGTTAGGAACAATGAGCAGTTCTTC.